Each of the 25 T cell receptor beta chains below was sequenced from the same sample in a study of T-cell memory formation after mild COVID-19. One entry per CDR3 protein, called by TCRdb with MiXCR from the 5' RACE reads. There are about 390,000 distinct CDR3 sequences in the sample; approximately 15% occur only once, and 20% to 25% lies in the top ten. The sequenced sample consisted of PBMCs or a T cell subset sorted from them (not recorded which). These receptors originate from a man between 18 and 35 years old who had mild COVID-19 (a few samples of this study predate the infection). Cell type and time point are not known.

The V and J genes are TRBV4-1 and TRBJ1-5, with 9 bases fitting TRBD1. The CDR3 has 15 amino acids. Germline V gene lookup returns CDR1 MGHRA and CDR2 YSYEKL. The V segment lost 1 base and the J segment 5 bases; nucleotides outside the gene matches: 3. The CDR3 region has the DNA TGCGCCAGCAGCCAAGCGGACAGGGGTGATCAGCCCCAGCATTTT. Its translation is CASSQADRGDQPQHF.

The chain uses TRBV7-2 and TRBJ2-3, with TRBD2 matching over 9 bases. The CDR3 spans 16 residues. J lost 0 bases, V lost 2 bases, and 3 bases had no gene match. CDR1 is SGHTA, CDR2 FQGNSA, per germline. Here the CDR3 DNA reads TGTGCCAGCAGCTTACGGGGACTAGCTAGCACAGATACGCAGTATTTT. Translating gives CASSLRGLASTDTQYF.

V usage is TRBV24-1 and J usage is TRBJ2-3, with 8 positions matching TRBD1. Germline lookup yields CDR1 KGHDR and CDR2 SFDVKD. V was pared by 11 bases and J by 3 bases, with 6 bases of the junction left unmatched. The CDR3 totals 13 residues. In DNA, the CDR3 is TGTGCCATCCAGGGGGCTGAGACAGATACGCAGTATTTT. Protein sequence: CAIQGAETDTQYF.

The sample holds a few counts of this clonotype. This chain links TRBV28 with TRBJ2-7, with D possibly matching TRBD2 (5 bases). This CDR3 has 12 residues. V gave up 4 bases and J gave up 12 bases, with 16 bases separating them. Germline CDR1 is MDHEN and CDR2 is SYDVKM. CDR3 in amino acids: CASSSPGREGYV. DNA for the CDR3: TGTGCCAGCAGTTCCCCCGGCCGTGAGGGGTACGTC.

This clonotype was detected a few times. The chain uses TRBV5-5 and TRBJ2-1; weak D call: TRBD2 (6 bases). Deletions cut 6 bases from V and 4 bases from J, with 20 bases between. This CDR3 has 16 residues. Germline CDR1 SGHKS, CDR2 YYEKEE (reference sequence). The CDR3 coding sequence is TGTGCCAGCAAACTCGGAGGGCTAGCCAGATACAATGAGCAGTTCTTC. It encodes CASKLGGLARYNEQFF.

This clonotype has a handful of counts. The CDR3 sequence is CASRDSLNQPQHF. The CDR3 coding sequence is TGTGCCAGCAGGGACAGTCTGAATCAGCCCCAGCATTTT. This sequence joins TRBV6-5 and TRBJ1-5; D may be TRBD1 (6 bases). The V end lost 6 bases, the J end lost 4 bases, and 10 bases lay between the germline ends. This CDR3 spans 13 amino acids. Germline assignment: CDR1 MNHEY and CDR2 SVGAGI.

CDR3 bases: TGTGCCAGCAGTAGCCTTTCGGGACAGGGGGTGTTCAATGAGCAGTTCTTC. This gives the protein CASSSLSGQGVFNEQFF. The J gene is TRBJ2-1, the V gene TRBV6-5; 11 positions match TRBD1. Germline V gene data show CDR1 as MNHEY and CDR2 as SVGAGI. The CDR3 is made up of 17 amino acids. V was clipped by 5 bases and J by 6 bases; unmatched bases: 12.

The CDR3 nucleotides are TGTGCCAGCAGCCATGGAGAGGGGAGCAATCAGCCCCAGCATTTT. It encodes CASSHGEGSNQPQHF. V and J are TRBV9 and TRBJ1-5, with D perhaps matching TRBD1 (5 bases). Germline-derived CDR1 and CDR2 are SGDLS and YYNGEE. Trimming took off 4 bases at V and 1 base at J, with 12 bases between the two ends. The CDR3 extends over 15 amino acids.

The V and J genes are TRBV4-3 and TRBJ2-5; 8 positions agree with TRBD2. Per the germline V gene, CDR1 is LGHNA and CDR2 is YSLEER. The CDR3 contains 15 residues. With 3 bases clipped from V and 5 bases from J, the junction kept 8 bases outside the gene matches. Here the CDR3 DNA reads TGCGCCAGCAGCCAGTCCGGGACTAGTGAGGAGACCCAGTACTTC. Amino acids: CASSQSGTSEETQYF.

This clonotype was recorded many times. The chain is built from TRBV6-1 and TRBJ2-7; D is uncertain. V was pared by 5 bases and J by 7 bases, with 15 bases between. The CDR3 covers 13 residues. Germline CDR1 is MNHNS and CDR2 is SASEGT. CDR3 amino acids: CASSHPQWLEQYV. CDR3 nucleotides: TGTGCCAGCAGTCACCCTCAGTGGTTGGAGCAGTACGTC.

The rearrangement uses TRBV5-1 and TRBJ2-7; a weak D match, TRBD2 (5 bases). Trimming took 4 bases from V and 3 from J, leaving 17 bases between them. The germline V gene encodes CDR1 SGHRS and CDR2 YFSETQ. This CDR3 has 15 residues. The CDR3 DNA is TGCGCCAGCAGCGCCCAAGGGAGATTAAACTACGAGCAGTACTTC. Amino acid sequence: CASSAQGRLNYEQYF.

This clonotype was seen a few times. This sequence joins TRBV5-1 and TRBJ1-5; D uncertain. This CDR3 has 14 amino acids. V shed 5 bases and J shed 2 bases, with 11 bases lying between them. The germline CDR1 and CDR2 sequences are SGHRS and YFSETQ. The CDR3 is CASSPDDGNQPQHF. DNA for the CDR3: TGCGCCAGCAGTCCGGACGACGGCAATCAGCCCCAGCATTTT. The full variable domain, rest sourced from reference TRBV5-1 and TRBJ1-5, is KAGVTQTPRYLIKTRGQQVTLSCSPISGHRSVSWYQQTPGQGLQFLFEYFSETQRNKGNFPGRFSGRQFSNSRSEMNVSTLELGDSALYLCASSPDDGNQPQHFGDGTRLSIL.

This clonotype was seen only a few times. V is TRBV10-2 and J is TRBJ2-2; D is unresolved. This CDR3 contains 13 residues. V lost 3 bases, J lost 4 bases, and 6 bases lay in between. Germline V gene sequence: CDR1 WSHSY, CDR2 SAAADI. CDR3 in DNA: TGCGCCAGCAGTGATTTCGGCACCGGGGAGCTGTTTTTT. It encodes CASSDFGTGELFF.

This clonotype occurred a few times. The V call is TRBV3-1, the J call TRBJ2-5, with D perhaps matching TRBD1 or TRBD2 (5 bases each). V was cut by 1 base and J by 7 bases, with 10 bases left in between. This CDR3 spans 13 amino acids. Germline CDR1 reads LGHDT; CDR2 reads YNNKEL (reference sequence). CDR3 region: CASSQGWDGTQYF. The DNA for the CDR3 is TGTGCCAGCAGCCAAGGGTGGGACGGGACCCAGTACTTC.

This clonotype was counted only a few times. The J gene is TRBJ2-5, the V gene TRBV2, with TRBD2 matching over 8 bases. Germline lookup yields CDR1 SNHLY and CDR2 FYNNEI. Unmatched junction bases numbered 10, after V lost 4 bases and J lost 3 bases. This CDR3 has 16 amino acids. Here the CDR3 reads CASSANSGEVEETQYF. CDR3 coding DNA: TGTGCCAGCAGTGCTAATAGCGGGGAGGTGGAAGAGACCCAGTACTTC.

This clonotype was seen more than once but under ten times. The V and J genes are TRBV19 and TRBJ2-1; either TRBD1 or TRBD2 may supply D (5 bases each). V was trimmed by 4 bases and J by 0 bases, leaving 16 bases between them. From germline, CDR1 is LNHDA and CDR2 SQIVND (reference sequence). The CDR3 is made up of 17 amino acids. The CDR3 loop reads CASSTKQDLSSYNEQFF. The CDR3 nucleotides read TGTGCCAGTAGTACGAAACAGGACTTGAGCTCCTACAATGAGCAGTTCTTC.

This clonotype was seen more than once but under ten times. The chain's CDR3 is CATSRDRGTDTQYF. Here the CDR3 DNA reads TGTGCCACCAGCAGGGACCGGGGCACAGATACGCAGTATTTT. This sequence joins TRBV15 and TRBJ2-3; unclear D gene. Trimming left V 3 bases short and J 1 base short, with 8 bases between. The CDR3 sequence is 14 residues long. Germline CDR1 reads LNHNV; CDR2 reads YYDKDF (reference sequence).

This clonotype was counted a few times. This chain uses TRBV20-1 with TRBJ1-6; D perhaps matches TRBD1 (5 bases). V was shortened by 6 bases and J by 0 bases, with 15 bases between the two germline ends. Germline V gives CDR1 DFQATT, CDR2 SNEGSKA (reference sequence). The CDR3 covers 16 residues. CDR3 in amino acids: CSAERGRSSYNSPLHF. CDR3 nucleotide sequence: TGCAGTGCCGAAAGGGGTCGTAGCTCCTATAATTCACCCCTCCACTTT.

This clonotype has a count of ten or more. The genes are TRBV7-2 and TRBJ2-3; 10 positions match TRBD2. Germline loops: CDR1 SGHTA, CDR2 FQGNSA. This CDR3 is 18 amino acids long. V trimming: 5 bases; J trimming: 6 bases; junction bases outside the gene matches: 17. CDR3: CASSPPQRAGGRSDTQYF. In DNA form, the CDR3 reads TGTGCCAGCAGCCCCCCCCAACGAGCGGGGGGGCGTTCGGATACGCAGTATTTT.

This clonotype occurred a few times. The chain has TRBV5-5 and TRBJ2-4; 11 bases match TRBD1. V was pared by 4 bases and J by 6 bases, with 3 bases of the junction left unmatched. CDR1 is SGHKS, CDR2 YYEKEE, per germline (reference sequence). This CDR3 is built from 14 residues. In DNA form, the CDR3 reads TGTGCCAGCAGCAAGGGACAGGGGGTAAACATTCAGTACTTC. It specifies CASSKGQGVNIQYF.

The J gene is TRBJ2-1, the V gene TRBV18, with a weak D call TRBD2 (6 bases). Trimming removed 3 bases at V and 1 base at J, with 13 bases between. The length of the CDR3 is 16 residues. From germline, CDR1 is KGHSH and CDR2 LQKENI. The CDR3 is CASSPSSGVSYNEQFF. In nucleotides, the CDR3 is TGTGCCAGCTCACCCTCCTCGGGGGTTTCCTACAATGAGCAGTTCTTC.

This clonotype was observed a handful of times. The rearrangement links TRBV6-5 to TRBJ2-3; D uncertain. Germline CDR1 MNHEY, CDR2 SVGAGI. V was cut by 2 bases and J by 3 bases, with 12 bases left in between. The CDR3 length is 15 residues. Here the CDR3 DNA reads TGTGCCAGCAGTTACAGTCCGACCCGTACAGATACGCAGTATTTT. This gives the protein CASSYSPTRTDTQYF.

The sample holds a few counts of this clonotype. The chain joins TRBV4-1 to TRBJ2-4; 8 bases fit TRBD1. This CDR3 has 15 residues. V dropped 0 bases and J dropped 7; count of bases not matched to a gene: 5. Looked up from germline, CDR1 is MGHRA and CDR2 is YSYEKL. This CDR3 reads CASSQERQGQNIQYF. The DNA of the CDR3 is TGCGCCAGCAGCCAAGAGAGACAGGGGCAGAACATTCAGTACTTC.

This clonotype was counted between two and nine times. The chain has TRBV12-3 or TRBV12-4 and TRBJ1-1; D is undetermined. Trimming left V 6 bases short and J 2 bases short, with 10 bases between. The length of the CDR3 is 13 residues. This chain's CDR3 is CASSSGSNTEAFF. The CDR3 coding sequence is TGTGCCAGCAGCTCTGGTTCTAACACTGAAGCTTTCTTT.

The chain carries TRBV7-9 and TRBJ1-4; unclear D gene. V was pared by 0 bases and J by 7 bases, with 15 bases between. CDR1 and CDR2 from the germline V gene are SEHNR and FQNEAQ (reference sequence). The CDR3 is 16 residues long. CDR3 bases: TGTGCCAGCAGCTTAGCCCGGGCCCCCCTTGGTGAAAAACTGTTTTTT. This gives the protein CASSLARAPLGEKLFF. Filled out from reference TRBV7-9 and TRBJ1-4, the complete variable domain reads DTGVSQNPRHKITKRGQNVTFRCDPISEHNRLYWYRQTLGQGPEFLTYFQNEAQLEKSRLLSDRFSAERPKGSFSTLEIQRTEQGDSAMYLCASSLARAPLGEKLFFGSGTQLSVL.